Sequencing of this TCR beta chain was carried out in a study of metastatic and nonmetastatic thyroid tumors. Study details: Repertoires from malignant and benign thyroid patients were compared across blood and tumor or nodule tissue. The study's findings and limits: A significant increase in TCR beta diversity was reportedly seen in malignant thyroid tumors relative to benign nodules, in blood and tumor.

Patients were all untreated before their thyroid surgery. Per the original data handling: What underpinned the distant-metastasis classifier for papillary thyroid cancer was the set of CDR3 differences across clinicopathological groups. TCRdb re-clonotyped the PCR reads through MiXCR. These V and J calls rely on TCRdb rather than the paper's analysis. The repertoire holds about 5,400 clones, with about 30% as singletons. The CDR3 totals 13 residues. Trimming cost V 2 bases and J 5 bases, with 10 bases left between them. Details on this clone: Its antigen is still unknown.

Source material: adjacent normal tissue. The chain carries TRBV12-3 or TRBV12-4 and TRBJ2-7; D gene unclear. The source of this sequence is a female donor with papillary thyroid cancer or a benign thyroid nodule (not recorded which). Some clones in this sample may be carry-over from other donors' samples. CDR3 residues: CASSLSPVNEQYF. CDR3 DNA sequence: TGTGCCAGCAGTTTATCTCCGGTTAACGAGCAGTACTTC.